Reported below is one T cell receptor (beta chain). The antigen remains unidentified. PCR employed 60 Vbeta and 13 Jbeta primers. Data came from immunoSEQ multiplex PCR; TCRdb stores just in-frame clones and leaves some out. The sample contains approximately 40,000 clones, 86% of which appear only once. In nominal health when sampled, donors likely had unrecorded immune exposures nonetheless. Between the trimmed V and J ends, which lost 9 bases and 5 bases, there was a span of 25 bases. Germline CDR1 and CDR2: LNHDA and SQIVND (reference sequence). This CDR3 region has 16 residues. The sample comes from a study of cytomegalovirus exposure and HLA in healthy donors. At the level of the study: Earlier work reported 110 million or so unique TCR beta sequences from approximately 180 million T cells.

Broader study findings: In vitro work confirmed that three CMV-associated chains recognize CMV antigens. TCR beta V- and J-gene trimming was later associated with a missense DCLRE1C variant.

What was sequenced was PBMCs. The sequence came from a woman aged 40 to 50 in good health and CMV-seropositive. The V and J genes are TRBV19 and TRBJ1-1; D may be TRBD1 (5 bases). CDR3 bases: TGTGCCAGCCGACGCCCCAACAGGTCTTCGAGTACTGAAGCTTTCTTT. Amino acids: CASRRPNRSSSTEAFF.